This TCR beta chain appears in the sequencing data of a study of T-cell memory formation after mild COVID-19. Findings of the study overall: Clones contracting across day 15 to 85 had a balanced CD4/CD8 profile; later expanding clones leaned CD4+.

MiXCR, run by TCRdb on the 5' RACE reads, gives a single entry per CDR3 protein. The data contain tens of thousands of distinct CDR3 sequences, 25% to 35% of them seen just once; the ten biggest clones take up about 42%. In the case of this clonotype: Its antigen is unidentified.

The sample taken for sequencing was PBMCs or a T cell subset sorted from them (not recorded which). This TCR came from a young man who had mild COVID-19 (a few samples of this study predate the infection). Cell type and time point are not known.

CDR3 in amino acids: CASSFEGPSNQPQHF. The CDR3 region has the DNA TGTGCCAGCAGCTTCGAGGGGCCAAGCAATCAGCCCCAGCATTTT. V is TRBV7-2 and J is TRBJ1-5, with D possibly TRBD1 on 5 matching bases. Germline V gene data show CDR1 as SGHTA and CDR2 as FQGNSA. CDR3 size: 15 residues. Trimming cost V 3 bases and J 1 base, with 10 bases left between them.